The T cell receptor (beta chain) under discussion was sequenced for a study of blood T cells in healthy people across ages. Donors gave around 10 milliliters of peripheral blood apiece. Combining a sample-barcoded 5' primer with a J-beta primer mix, a second PCR ran for roughly 6 to 12 cycles. TCRdb fed the 5' RACE reads into MiXCR, producing one record per CDR3 protein. The sample lists over 700,000 distinct CDR3 sequences, 20% to 30% seen once, with 9% to 9.5% in the top ten. With 4 bases clipped from V and 6 bases from J, the junction kept 20 bases outside the gene matches. There are 17 residues in the CDR3. The V gene's germline CDR1 is SQVTM and CDR2 ANQGSEA. The same data also went into a second study, on T cells of mothers and their children. From that report: Donation involved a few healthy Caucasian mothers and the six children that they had.

The chain has TRBV29-1 and TRBJ1-1; 7 bases match TRBD1. Source material: blood. This clonotype originated in a boy between 10 and 17 years old in good health. CDR3 residues: CSVVGYTQGKVVAEAFF. The CDR3 region has the DNA TGCAGCGTTGTTGGCTACACACAGGGGAAAGTGGTCGCTGAAGCTTTCTTT. Full variable domain (outside the CDR3, taken from reference TRBV29-1 and TRBJ1-1): SAVISQKPSRDICQRGTSLTIQCQVDSQVTMMFWYRQQPGQSLTLIATANQGSEATYESGFVIDKFPISRPNLTFSTLTVSNMSPEDSSIYLCSVVGYTQGKVVAEAFFGQGTRLTVV.